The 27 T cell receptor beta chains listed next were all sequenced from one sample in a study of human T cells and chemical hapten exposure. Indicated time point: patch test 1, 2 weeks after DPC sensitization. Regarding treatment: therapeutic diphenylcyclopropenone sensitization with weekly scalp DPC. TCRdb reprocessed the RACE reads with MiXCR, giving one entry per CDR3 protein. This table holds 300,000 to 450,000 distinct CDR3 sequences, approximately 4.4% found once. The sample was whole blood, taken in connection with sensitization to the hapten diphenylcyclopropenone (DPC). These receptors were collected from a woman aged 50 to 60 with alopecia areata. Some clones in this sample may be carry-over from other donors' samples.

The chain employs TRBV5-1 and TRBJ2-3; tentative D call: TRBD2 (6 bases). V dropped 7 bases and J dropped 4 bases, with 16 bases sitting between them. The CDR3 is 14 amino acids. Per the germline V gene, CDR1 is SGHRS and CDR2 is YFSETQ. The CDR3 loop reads CASRVGAGSDTQYF. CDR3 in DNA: TGCGCCAGCCGTGTAGGAGCGGGTTCAGATACGCAGTATTTT.

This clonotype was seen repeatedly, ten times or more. The DNA of the CDR3 is TGTGCCAGCAGTTACTCGAGGGTCTATAGCAATCAGCCCCAGCATTTT. Translation: CASSYSRVYSNQPQHF. This chain uses TRBV6-6 with TRBJ1-5; D ambiguous. This CDR3 spans 16 amino acids. V was trimmed by 0 bases and J by 0 bases, leaving 9 bases between them. CDR1 and CDR2 (germline): MNHNY, SVGAGI (reference sequence).

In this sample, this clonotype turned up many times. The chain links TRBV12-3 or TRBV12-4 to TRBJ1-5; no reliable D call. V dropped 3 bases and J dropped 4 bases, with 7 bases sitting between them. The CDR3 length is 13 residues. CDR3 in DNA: TGTGCCAGCAGTTTGGGCAAGAATCAGCCCCAGCATTTT. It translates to CASSLGKNQPQHF.

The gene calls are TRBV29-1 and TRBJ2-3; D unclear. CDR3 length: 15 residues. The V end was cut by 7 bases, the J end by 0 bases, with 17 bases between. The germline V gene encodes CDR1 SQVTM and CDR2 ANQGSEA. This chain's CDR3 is CSGAGGTGSTDTQYF. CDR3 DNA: TGCAGCGGTGCTGGCGGTACCGGGAGCACAGATACGCAGTATTTT.

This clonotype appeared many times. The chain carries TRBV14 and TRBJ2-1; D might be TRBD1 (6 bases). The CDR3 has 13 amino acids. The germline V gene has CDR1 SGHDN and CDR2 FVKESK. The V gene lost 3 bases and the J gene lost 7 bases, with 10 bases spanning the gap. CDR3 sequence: CASSHTGWNEQFF. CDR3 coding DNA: TGTGCCAGCAGCCACACAGGGTGGAATGAGCAGTTCTTC.

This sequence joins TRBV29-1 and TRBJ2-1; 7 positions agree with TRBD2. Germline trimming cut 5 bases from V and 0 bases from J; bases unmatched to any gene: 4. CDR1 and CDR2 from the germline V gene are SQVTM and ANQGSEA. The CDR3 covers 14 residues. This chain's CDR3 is CSVRLASSYNEQFF. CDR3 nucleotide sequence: TGCAGCGTTCGACTAGCCAGCTCCTACAATGAGCAGTTCTTC.

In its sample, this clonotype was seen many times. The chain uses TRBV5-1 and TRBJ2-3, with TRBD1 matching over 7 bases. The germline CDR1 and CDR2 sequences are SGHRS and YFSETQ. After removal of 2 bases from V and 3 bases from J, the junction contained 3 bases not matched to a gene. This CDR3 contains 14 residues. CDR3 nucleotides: TGCGCCAGCAGCTTACGACAGGGAACAGATACGCAGTATTTT. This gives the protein CASSLRQGTDTQYF.

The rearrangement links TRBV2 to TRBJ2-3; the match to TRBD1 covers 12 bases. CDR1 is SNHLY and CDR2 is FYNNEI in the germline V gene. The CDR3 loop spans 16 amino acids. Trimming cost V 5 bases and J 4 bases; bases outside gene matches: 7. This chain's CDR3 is CASSPRGQGAPDTQYF. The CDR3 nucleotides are TGTGCCAGCAGTCCCCGGGGACAGGGGGCCCCAGATACGCAGTATTTT.

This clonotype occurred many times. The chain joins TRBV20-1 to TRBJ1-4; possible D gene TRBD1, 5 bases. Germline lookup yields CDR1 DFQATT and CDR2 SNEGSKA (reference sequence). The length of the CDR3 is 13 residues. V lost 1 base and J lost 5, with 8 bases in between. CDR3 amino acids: CSARVGLNEKLFF. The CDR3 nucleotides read TGCAGTGCTAGAGTGGGACTGAATGAAAAACTGTTTTTT.

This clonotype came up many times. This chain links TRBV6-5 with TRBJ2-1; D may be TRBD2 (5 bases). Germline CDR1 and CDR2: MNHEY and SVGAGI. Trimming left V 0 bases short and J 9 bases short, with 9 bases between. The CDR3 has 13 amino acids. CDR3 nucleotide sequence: TGTGCCAGCAGTTACTCGAATGCGGGTGAGCAGTTCTTC. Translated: CASSYSNAGEQFF.

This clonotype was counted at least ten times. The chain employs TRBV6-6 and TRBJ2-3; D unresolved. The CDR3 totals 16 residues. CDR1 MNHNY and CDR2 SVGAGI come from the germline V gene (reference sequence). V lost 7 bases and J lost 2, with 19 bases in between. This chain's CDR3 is CASTLRDNRFTDTQYF. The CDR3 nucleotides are TGTGCCAGCACCCTACGAGACAACCGATTCACAGATACGCAGTATTTT.

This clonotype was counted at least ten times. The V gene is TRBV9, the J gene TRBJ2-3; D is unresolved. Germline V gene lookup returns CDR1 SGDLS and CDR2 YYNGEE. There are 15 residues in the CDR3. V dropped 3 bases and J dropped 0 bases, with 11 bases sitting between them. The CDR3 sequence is CASSANLGSTDTQYF. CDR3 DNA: TGTGCCAGCAGCGCGAACCTTGGGAGCACAGATACGCAGTATTTT. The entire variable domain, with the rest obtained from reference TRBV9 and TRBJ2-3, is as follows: DSGVTQTPKHLITATGQRVTLRCSPRSGDLSVYWYQQSLDQGLQFLIQYYNGEERAKGNILERFSAQQFPDLHSELNLSSLELGDSALYFCASSANLGSTDTQYFGPGTRLTVL.

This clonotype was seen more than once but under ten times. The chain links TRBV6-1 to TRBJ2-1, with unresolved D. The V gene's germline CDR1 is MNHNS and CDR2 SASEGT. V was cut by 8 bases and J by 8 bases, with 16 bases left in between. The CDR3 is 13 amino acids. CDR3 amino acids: CASGEDLPYEQFF. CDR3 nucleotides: TGTGCCAGCGGAGAAGATCTGCCCTATGAGCAGTTCTTC.

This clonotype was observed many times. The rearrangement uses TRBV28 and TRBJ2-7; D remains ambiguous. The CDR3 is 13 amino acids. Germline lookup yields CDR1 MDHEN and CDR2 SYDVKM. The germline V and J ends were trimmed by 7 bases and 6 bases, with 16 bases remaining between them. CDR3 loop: CASTPGPTSEQYF. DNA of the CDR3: TGTGCCAGCACCCCGGGTCCCACGAGCGAGCAGTACTTC.

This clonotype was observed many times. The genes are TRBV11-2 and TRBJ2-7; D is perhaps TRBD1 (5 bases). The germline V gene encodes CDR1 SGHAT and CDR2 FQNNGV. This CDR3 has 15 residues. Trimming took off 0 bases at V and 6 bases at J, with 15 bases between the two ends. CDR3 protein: CASSLEWGAVSEQYF. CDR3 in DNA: TGTGCCAGCAGCTTAGAATGGGGCGCAGTAAGCGAGCAGTACTTC.

The CDR3 nucleotides are TGTGCCAGCGGGGTGGGGGGAGTGCAGCCCCAGCATTTT. Translated: CASGVGGVQPQHF. The genes are TRBV6-5 and TRBJ1-5, with a possible D match to TRBD1 (5 bases). Germline values: CDR1 MNHEY, CDR2 SVGAGI. The CDR3 loop spans 13 amino acids. V shed 8 bases and J shed 7 bases, with 15 bases lying between them.

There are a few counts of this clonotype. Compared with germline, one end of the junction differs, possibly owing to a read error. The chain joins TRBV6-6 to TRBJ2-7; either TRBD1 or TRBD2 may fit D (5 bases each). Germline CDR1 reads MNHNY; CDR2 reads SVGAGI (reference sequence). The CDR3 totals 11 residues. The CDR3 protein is CASNLRGEQYF. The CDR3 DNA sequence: TGTGCGAGCAATCTGAGGGGCGAGCAGTACTTC.

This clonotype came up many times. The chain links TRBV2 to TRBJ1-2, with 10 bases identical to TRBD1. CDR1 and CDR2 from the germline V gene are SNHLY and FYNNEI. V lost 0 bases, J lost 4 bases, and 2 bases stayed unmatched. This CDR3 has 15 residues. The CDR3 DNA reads TGTGCCAGCAGTGAAGCGAGGACAGGGGGCTATGGCTACACCTTC. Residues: CASSEARTGGYGYTF. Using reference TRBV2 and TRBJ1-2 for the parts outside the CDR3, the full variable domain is EPEVTQTPSHQVTQMGQEVILRCVPISNHLYFYWYRQILGQKVEFLVSFYNNEISEKSEIFDDQFSVERPDGSNFTLKIRSTKLEDSAMYFCASSEARTGGYGYTFGSGTRLTVV.

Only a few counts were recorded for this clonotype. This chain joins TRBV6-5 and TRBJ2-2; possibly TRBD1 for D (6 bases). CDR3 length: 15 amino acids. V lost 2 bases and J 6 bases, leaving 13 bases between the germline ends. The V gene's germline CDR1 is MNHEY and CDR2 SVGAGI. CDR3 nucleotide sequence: TGTGCCAGCAGTTACCGAATACAGGGTTCCGGGGAGCTGTTTTTT. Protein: CASSYRIQGSGELFF.

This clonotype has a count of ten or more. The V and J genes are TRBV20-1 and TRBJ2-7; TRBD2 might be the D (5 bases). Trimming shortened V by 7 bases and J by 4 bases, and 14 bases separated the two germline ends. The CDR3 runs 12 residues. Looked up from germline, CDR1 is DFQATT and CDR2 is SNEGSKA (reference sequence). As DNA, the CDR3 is TGCAGTGTTATCCGTCTAGCTTACGAGCAGTACTTC. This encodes CSVIRLAYEQYF.

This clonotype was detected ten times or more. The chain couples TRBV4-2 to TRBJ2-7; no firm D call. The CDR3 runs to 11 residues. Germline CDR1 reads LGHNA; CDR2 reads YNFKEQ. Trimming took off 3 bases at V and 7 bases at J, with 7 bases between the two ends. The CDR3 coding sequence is TGTGCCAGCAGCCAGTCGGGTGAGCAGTACTTC. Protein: CASSQSGEQYF.

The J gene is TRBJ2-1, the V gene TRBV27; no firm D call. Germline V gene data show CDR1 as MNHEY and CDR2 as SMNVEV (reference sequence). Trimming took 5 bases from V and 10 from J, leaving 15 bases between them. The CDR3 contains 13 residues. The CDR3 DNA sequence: TGTGCCAGCAGTCCGGGTCTCATTAAGGAGCAGTTCTTC. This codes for CASSPGLIKEQFF.

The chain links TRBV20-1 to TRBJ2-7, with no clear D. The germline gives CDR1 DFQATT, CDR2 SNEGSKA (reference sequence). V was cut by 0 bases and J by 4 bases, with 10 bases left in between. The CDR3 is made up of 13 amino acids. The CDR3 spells CSAREVGMYEQYF. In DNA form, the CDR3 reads TGCAGTGCTAGAGAGGTTGGGATGTACGAGCAGTACTTC.

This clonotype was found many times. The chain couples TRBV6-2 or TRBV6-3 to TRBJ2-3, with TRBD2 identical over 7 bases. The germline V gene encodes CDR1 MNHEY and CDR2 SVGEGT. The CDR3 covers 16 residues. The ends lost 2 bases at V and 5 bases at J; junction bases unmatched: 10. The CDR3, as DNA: TGTGCCAGCAGTTACGACGGGCGGGAGCAAGTAGATACGCAGTATTTT. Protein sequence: CASSYDGREQVDTQYF.

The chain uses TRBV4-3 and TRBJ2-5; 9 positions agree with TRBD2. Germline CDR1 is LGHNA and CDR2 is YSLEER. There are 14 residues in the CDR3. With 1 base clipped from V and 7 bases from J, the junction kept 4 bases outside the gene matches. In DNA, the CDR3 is TGCGCCAGCAGCCAAGGGGCGGGAGGGGGGACCCAGTACTTC. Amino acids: CASSQGAGGGTQYF.

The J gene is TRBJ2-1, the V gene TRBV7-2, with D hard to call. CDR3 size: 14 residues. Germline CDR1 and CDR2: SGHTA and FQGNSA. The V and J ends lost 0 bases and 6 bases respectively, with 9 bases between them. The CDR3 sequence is CASSLARSGNEQFF. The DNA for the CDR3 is TGTGCCAGCAGCTTAGCGAGGTCGGGCAATGAGCAGTTCTTC.

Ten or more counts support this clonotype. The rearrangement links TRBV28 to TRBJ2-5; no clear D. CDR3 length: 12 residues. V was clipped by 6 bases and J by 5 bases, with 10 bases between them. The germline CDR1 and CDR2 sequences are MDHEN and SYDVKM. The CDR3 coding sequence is TGTGCCAGCAGCGAGGATGTCGAGACCCAGTACTTC. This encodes CASSEDVETQYF.